The 10 T cell receptor beta chains reported below all come from one sample, sequenced in a study of OX40 agonist ivuxolimab in advanced cancers. Assay used: immunoSEQ multiplex PCR; TCRdb lists only in-frame clones, some missing. Here the sample spans about 19,000 clones, about nine tenths being singletons. The sample consisted of CD4+ or CD8+ T cells sorted from blood, taken in a trial of the OX40 agonist ivuxolimab. The source is an adult with an advanced solid tumor such as melanoma, head and neck, liver or kidney cancer.

A note on this clone: The junction and the germline gene differ at one end; a read error may be behind it. The chain has TRBV19 and TRBJ2-2, with a tentative D call TRBD1 (5 bases). The germline V gene has CDR1 LNHDA and CDR2 SQIVND (reference sequence). This CDR3 region has 13 residues. In DNA, the CDR3 is TGTGCCAGTAGTAAGGGGAACGCCGGGGAGCTGTTTTTT. The encoded protein is CASSKGNAGELFF.

This clone was found a few times. CDR3 in amino acids: CASSFWGTEAFF. CDR3 nucleotides: TGCGCCAGCAGCTTCTGGGGGACTGAAGCTTTCTTT. The chain uses TRBV5-1 and TRBJ1-1, with D possibly being TRBD1 (5 bases). This CDR3 spans 12 amino acids. Trimming left V 2 bases short and J 5 bases short, with 7 bases between. Germline V lookup: CDR1 SGHRS, CDR2 YFSETQ.

The chain has TRBV30 and TRBJ2-7; 13 positions match TRBD2. V was pared by 4 bases and J by 7 bases, with 7 bases of the junction left unmatched. The CDR3 is 14 amino acids. Germline V gene data show CDR1 as GTSNPN and CDR2 as SVGIG (reference sequence). CDR3 sequence (DNA): TGTGCCTGGAAACCCGGACTAGCGGGAGTTGAGCAGTACTTC. Amino acid sequence: CAWKPGLAGVEQYF.

This clone came up a few times. This rearrangement joins TRBV4-1 to TRBJ2-7, with D possibly matching TRBD2 (5 bases). Looked up from germline, CDR1 is MGHRA and CDR2 is YSYEKL. V dropped 4 bases and J dropped 6 bases, with 7 bases sitting between them. The CDR3 spans 11 residues. The CDR3 is CASSLGVEQYF. The CDR3 DNA follows: TGCGCCAGCAGCCTCGGGGTCGAGCAGTACTTC.

This chain joins TRBV27 and TRBJ2-2; 10 bases match TRBD1. From germline, CDR1 is MNHEY and CDR2 SMNVEV (reference sequence). The CDR3 length is 15 residues. The V segment lost 7 bases and the J segment 5 bases; nucleotides outside the gene matches: 7. In DNA, the CDR3 is TGTGCCAGCACCTGGACAGGGGGAAGGACCGGGGAGCTGTTTTTT. Its protein product is CASTWTGGRTGELFF.

V is TRBV4-2 and J is TRBJ1-1; 8 bases match TRBD1. The CDR3 is 15 residues long. Germline V lookup: CDR1 LGHNA, CDR2 YNFKEQ. After removal of 2 bases from V and 4 bases from J, the junction contained 6 bases not matched to a gene. The CDR3, as DNA: TGTGCCAGCAGCCAATTACAGGGGGACGGCACTGAAGCTTTCTTT. The encoded protein is CASSQLQGDGTEAFF.

V is TRBV27 and J is TRBJ2-1, with D hard to call. Deletions cut 3 bases from V and 10 bases from J, with 7 bases between. The CDR3 extends over 11 amino acids. Germline V gene lookup returns CDR1 MNHEY and CDR2 SMNVEV (reference sequence). CDR3 in amino acids: CASSFSGEQFF. CDR3 DNA: TGTGCCAGCAGTTTTTCTGGGGAGCAGTTCTTC.

The V call is TRBV2, the J call TRBJ2-2; TRBD1 is a possible D gene (6 bases). Per germline, CDR1 SNHLY and CDR2 FYNNEI. The germline V and J ends were trimmed by 5 bases and 3 bases, with 13 bases remaining between them. The CDR3 totals 15 residues. The CDR3 here is CASSPYRVYTGELFF. CDR3 sequence (DNA): TGTGCCAGCAGTCCCTACAGGGTATACACCGGGGAGCTGTTTTTT.

The V gene is TRBV4-1, the J gene TRBJ2-2, with D unclear. Germline V gene sequence: CDR1 MGHRA, CDR2 YSYEKL. V lost 8 bases, J lost 2 bases, and 9 bases lay in between. The CDR3 has 13 residues. CDR3 DNA sequence: TGCGCCAGCGCTAACAGTAACACCGGGGAGCTGTTTTTT. This gives the protein CASANSNTGELFF.

The chain is built from TRBV29-1 and TRBJ2-1, with TRBD2 matching over 8 bases. Germline CDR1 SQVTM, CDR2 ANQGSEA. With V trimmed by 4 bases and J by 4 bases, 9 bases remained unmatched. The CDR3 loop spans 15 amino acids. CDR3 in DNA: TGCAGCGTTGTCCCGAGCGGGAGTGGATACAATGAGCAGTTCTTC. Translating gives CSVVPSGSGYNEQFF.